Given below is one T cell receptor (beta chain) in context. Its matching antigen is unknown. Likely unrecorded immune exposures existed in these nominally healthy donors. Germline lookup yields CDR1 LNHDA and CDR2 SQIVND (reference sequence). This CDR3 comprises 16 residues. The ends lost 5 bases at V and 3 bases at J; junction bases unmatched: 10. This specimen belongs to a study of cytomegalovirus exposure and HLA in healthy donors. As for the study in general: Unique TCR beta sequences numbering some 120 million came from 150 million to 200 million T cells in an earlier analysis. Notes on the study in general: Researchers reported in a later analysis that a missense DCLRE1C variant was tied to TCR beta V- and J-gene trimming.

PCR primers comprised 60 Vbeta and 13 Jbeta primers. Sequencing used immunoSEQ multiplex PCR; TCRdb keeps in-frame clones, though not all of them. The data contain 200,000 or so clones, about 81% of them seen just once; the ten biggest clones take up approximately 2%. This chain uses TRBV19 with TRBJ1-2; 9 bases line up with TRBD1. Source material: PBMCs. The TCR comes from a woman younger than 30 in good health and CMV-seropositive. The CDR3 DNA is TGTGCCAGTAGTCCCCAAGACAGGGGGGCCCACTATGGCTACACCTTC. It specifies CASSPQDRGAHYGYTF.